This TCR beta chain was sequenced in a study of radiation and T cells in renal cell carcinoma. Libraries were prepared by immunoSEQ multiplex PCR; TCRdb keeps only in-frame clonotypes and omits some of them. The repertoire holds 150,000 to 200,000 clones, with about 88% as singletons. Note on this clone: Its antigen is unidentified.

Time point noted: blood 4 weeks post-SBRT, at nephrectomy. As for treatment: 15 Gy SBRT to primary tumor, nephrectomy 4 weeks later. Nephrectomy followed 15 Gy stereotactic body radiation by 4 weeks. After SBRT, blood was collected at 2 and 4 weeks, plus baseline. The patient's renal cell carcinoma had clear cell pathology. Germline V gives CDR1 SNHLY, CDR2 FYNNEI. V lost 6 bases, J lost 13 bases, and 17 bases stayed unmatched. CDR3 length equals 15 residues. General study findings and limits: Without pretreatment biopsies, baseline tumor clonotype presence was undetermined.

This chain connects TRBV2 to TRBJ2-1, with TRBD1 matching over 8 bases. The specimen was blood, collected from a patient whose treatment included radiotherapy and nephrectomy. The origin of this receptor is a woman aged 50 to 60 with renal cell carcinoma. This CDR3 is CASRTQGALGDPQFF. DNA of the CDR3: TGTGCCAGCAGAACCCAGGGGGCGCTGGGTGATCCCCAGTTCTTC. Drawing the rest from reference TRBV2 and TRBJ2-1, the complete variable domain is EPEVTQTPSHQVTQMGQEVILRCVPISNHLYFYWYRQILGQKVEFLVSFYNNEISEKSEIFDDQFSVERPDGSNFTLKIRSTKLEDSAMYFCASRTQGALGDPQFFGPGTRLTVL.